The clone carrying this T cell receptor beta chain is deemed medium-sized. Antigen: not known. This record comes from a study of OX40 agonist ivuxolimab in advanced cancers. Study results and caveats: More expanded clones were found, on average, in CD8+ than in CD4+ T cells.

Using immunoSEQ multiplex PCR, the repertoire was profiled, and TCRdb retains in-frame clones only, with some absent. Of 34,000 or so clones detected, more than 80% appear once; the ten largest clones hold roughly a fifth. Sequencing used CD4+ or CD8+ T cells sorted from blood, obtained in a trial of the OX40 agonist ivuxolimab. This TCR came from an adult with an advanced solid tumor such as melanoma, head and neck, liver or kidney cancer.

The CDR3 loop reads CATKGTSGRLNEQYF. For the CDR3, the DNA is TGTGCCACTAAAGGGACTAGCGGGAGGCTGAACGAGCAGTACTTC. The chain recombines TRBV10-3 with TRBJ2-7; 15 bases are shared with TRBD2. The CDR3 is 15 residues long. With V trimmed by 10 bases and J by 5 bases, 9 bases remained unmatched. Germline V CDR1 and CDR2: ENHRY, SYGVKD.